The 25 T cell receptor beta chains below all came from one sample that was sequenced in a study of blood T cells in healthy people across ages. A second about 6 to 11 cycle PCR used barcoded and J-beta primers. TCRdb reprocessed the 5' RACE reads with MiXCR, giving one entry per CDR3 protein. Of 700,000 to 950,000 distinct CDR3 sequences in the sample, 58% were seen once. The source material was blood. The receptors here all came from a man in his thirties or forties in good health.

Comment on this clonotype: An end of the junction does not agree with germline; a read error may underlie this. CDR3 protein: CASNLVREGEAFF. As DNA, the CDR3 is TGTGCCAGCAACTTAGTAAGGGAAGGAGAAGCTTTCTTT. The J gene is TRBJ1-1, the V gene TRBV7-6; no reliable D call. CDR3 length: 13 amino acids. In germline, CDR1 is SGHVS, CDR2 FNYEAQ.

This chain links TRBV7-9 with TRBJ1-2; D is unclear. This CDR3 has 14 residues. The germline V gene encodes CDR1 SEHNR and CDR2 FQNEAQ (reference sequence). V was clipped by 3 bases and J by 4 bases, with 12 bases between them. The CDR3 reads CASSFPLETYGYTF. CDR3 coding DNA: TGTGCCAGCAGCTTTCCCTTGGAGACCTATGGCTACACCTTC. The whole variable domain, remainder taken from reference TRBV7-9 and TRBJ1-2, is DTGVSQNPRHKITKRGQNVTFRCDPISEHNRLYWYRQTLGQGPEFLTYFQNEAQLEKSRLLSDRFSAERPKGSFSTLEIQRTEQGDSAMYLCASSFPLETYGYTFGSGTRLTVV.

CDR3 protein: CASSHPGWEQYF. The CDR3 DNA reads TGTGCCAGCAGCCACCCAGGGTGGGAGCAGTACTTC. The gene calls are TRBV7-2 and TRBJ2-7; possibly TRBD1 for D (5 bases). Trimming stripped 5 bases from V and 7 bases from J, with 12 bases between. The CDR3 loop spans 12 amino acids. Germline CDR1 and CDR2: SGHTA and FQGNSA. Looking up the rest from reference TRBV7-2 and TRBJ2-7 gives the full variable domain: GAGVSQSPSNKVTEKGKDVELRCDPISGHTALYWYRQSLGQGLEFLIYFQGNSAPDKSGLPSDRFSAERTGGSVSTLTIQRTQQEDSAVYLCASSHPGWEQYFGPGTRLTVT.

This CDR3 is CSANGGTREETQYF. CDR3 DNA: TGCAGTGCTAACGGGGGAACAAGAGAAGAGACCCAGTACTTC. The chain has TRBV20-1 and TRBJ2-5; the D gene is possibly TRBD2 (6 bases). Germline values: CDR1 DFQATT, CDR2 SNEGSKA (reference sequence). The CDR3 runs to 14 residues. Trimming removed 4 bases at V and 3 bases at J, with 15 bases between.

The chain couples TRBV20-1 to TRBJ2-5; D may be TRBD1 or TRBD2 (5 bases each). With the DNA end fitting TRBJ2-7 better, the J assignment may be wrong. Germline V gives CDR1 DFQATT, CDR2 SNEGSKA (reference sequence). This CDR3 contains 17 residues. DNA of the CDR3: TGCAGTGCTAGAGACGACCTGAGTCGACGGGGCCTGATCGAGCAGTACTTC. Its translation: CSARDDLSRRGLIEQYF.

In this sample, this clonotype turned up a few times. The chain uses TRBV15 and TRBJ2-1; TRBD1 matches at 7 bases. Germline-derived CDR1 and CDR2 are LNHNV and YYDKDF (reference sequence). The V gene end was trimmed by 0 bases and the J gene end by 7 bases; junction bases not matched to a gene: 9. The CDR3 covers 16 residues. The CDR3, as DNA: TGTGCCACCAGCAGAGAAGGGCCCAGGGGGATTAATGAGCAGTTCTTC. It yields the protein CATSREGPRGINEQFF.

This rearrangement joins TRBV29-1 to TRBJ2-7; D is tentatively TRBD1 or TRBD2 (5 bases each). V lost 4 bases and J lost 7, with 14 bases in between. Germline CDR1 is SQVTM and CDR2 is ANQGSEA. The CDR3 totals 12 residues. The DNA for the CDR3 is TGCAGCGTTGGGGGCGGGTTCAATGAGCAGTACTTC. Translated: CSVGGGFNEQYF.

This clonotype was found a few times. The chain has TRBV29-1 and TRBJ1-2; D unresolved. This CDR3 is 8 amino acids long. The germline V gene encodes CDR1 SQVTM and CDR2 ANQGSEA. The chain's CDR3 is CSADGYTF. The CDR3 DNA reads TGCAGTGCGGATGGCTACACCTTC.

This chain connects TRBV20-1 to TRBJ2-7; 7 nucleotides line up with TRBD2. Germline assignment: CDR1 DFQATT and CDR2 SNEGSKA (reference sequence). The CDR3 has 15 amino acids. V shed 6 bases and J 0 bases; nucleotides not matched to a gene: 11. The CDR3 loop is CSANPPAGSSYEQYF. In DNA form, the CDR3 reads TGCAGTGCCAATCCCCCAGCGGGAAGCTCCTACGAGCAGTACTTC.

The V gene is TRBV3-1, the J gene TRBJ2-3, with D uncertain. CDR1 and CDR2 (germline): LGHDT, YNNKEL (reference sequence). The CDR3 sequence is 15 residues long. Trimming took 3 bases from V and 0 from J, leaving 10 bases between them. The CDR3 DNA is TGTGCCAGCAGCCATAATCCCTTCAGCACAGATACGCAGTATTTT. Translated, it gives CASSHNPFSTDTQYF.

The chain links TRBV3-1 to TRBJ2-3; D gene unclear. This CDR3 contains 15 residues. Per the germline V gene, CDR1 is LGHDT and CDR2 is YNNKEL (reference sequence). V gave up 0 bases and J gave up 0 bases, with 7 bases separating them. The CDR3 loop reads CASSQDPKSTDTQYF. In DNA, the CDR3 is TGTGCCAGCAGCCAAGATCCTAAAAGCACAGATACGCAGTATTTT.

This rearrangement joins TRBV20-1 to TRBJ2-1; 12 bases map to TRBD2. The V gene end was trimmed by 6 bases and the J gene end by 6 bases; junction bases not matched to a gene: 18. Germline lookup yields CDR1 DFQATT and CDR2 SNEGSKA (reference sequence). This CDR3 has 18 residues. CDR3: CSAHVETSGGRVRNEQFF. CDR3 sequence (DNA): TGCAGTGCCCACGTAGAGACTAGCGGGGGACGGGTACGCAATGAGCAGTTCTTC.

This chain uses TRBV28 with TRBJ2-1; 9 positions match TRBD2. After removal of 8 bases from V and 5 bases from J, the junction contained 16 bases not matched to a gene. CDR3 length: 17 residues. The germline V gene encodes CDR1 MDHEN and CDR2 SYDVKM. Written as DNA, the CDR3 is TGTGCCAGCGGCTCCCCTAGGGGGAGCGGGAGGAACAATGAGCAGTTCTTC. Translating gives CASGSPRGSGRNNEQFF.

J is TRBJ1-5 and V is TRBV10-3, with D perhaps matching TRBD1 (6 bases). This CDR3 is built from 14 residues. CDR1 and CDR2 from the germline V gene are ENHRY and SYGVKD. The V gene lost 2 bases and the J gene lost 9 bases, with 14 bases spanning the gap. CDR3 coding DNA: TGTGCCATCAGTGAGGACAGGACCCTCCGGCCCCAGCATTTT. Translation: CAISEDRTLRPQHF.

CDR3 amino acids: CASNKASLGYTF. The CDR3 nucleotides are TGTGCCAGCAATAAGGCGTCGCTAGGCTACACCTTC. The chain carries TRBV28 and TRBJ1-2, with D unclear. CDR3 size: 12 residues. Trimming left V 7 bases short and J 8 bases short, with 14 bases between. Per germline, CDR1 MDHEN and CDR2 SYDVKM.

The gene calls are TRBV3-1 and TRBJ2-3, with TRBD2 matching over 12 bases. The V gene end was trimmed by 1 base and the J gene end by 7 bases; junction bases not matched to a gene: 3. This CDR3 contains 15 residues. Germline V gene sequence: CDR1 LGHDT, CDR2 YNNKEL (reference sequence). CDR3 sequence reads: CASSQGTSGRNTQYF. CDR3 DNA sequence: TGTGCCAGCAGCCAAGGTACTAGCGGGAGGAATACGCAGTATTTT.

V and J are TRBV5-1 and TRBJ1-5; D not resolved. The CDR3 spans 14 residues. Germline V gives CDR1 SGHRS, CDR2 YFSETQ. The V end lost 0 bases, the J end lost 4 bases, and 8 bases lay between the germline ends. CDR3 bases: TGCGCCAGCAGCTTGGGCACGATAAATCAGCCCCAGCATTTT. Translated, it gives CASSLGTINQPQHF.

This chain connects TRBV7-2 to TRBJ2-3; a possible D gene is TRBD2 (5 bases). There are 12 residues in the CDR3. The germline V and J ends were trimmed by 2 bases and 8 bases, with 8 bases remaining between them. CDR1 and CDR2 from the germline V gene are SGHTA and FQGNSA. The CDR3 nucleotides read TGTGCCAGCAGCTTACTTGCGGGTACGCAGTATTTT. Its translation: CASSLLAGTQYF.

This chain links TRBV6-2 or TRBV6-3 with TRBJ2-4; no clear D. The germline V gene has CDR1 MNHEY and CDR2 SVGEGT. V was shortened by 7 bases and J by 1 base, with 17 bases between the two germline ends. The CDR3 extends over 16 amino acids. The CDR3 protein is CASNKPGTSAKNIQYF. Here the CDR3 DNA reads TGTGCCAGCAATAAACCAGGAACTTCGGCCAAAAACATTCAGTACTTC.

The chain links TRBV2 to TRBJ2-4; no clear D gene. The CDR3 contains 14 residues. Germline CDR1 and CDR2: SNHLY and FYNNEI. V lost 7 bases, J lost 2 bases, and 12 bases lay in between. The DNA for the CDR3 is TGTGCCAGCAAGCCCTTAGCATCCAAAAACATTCAGTACTTC. It is translated as CASKPLASKNIQYF.

This clonotype was picked up a small number of times. This sequence joins TRBV12-3 or TRBV12-4 and TRBJ1-2; tentatively, D is TRBD1 (5 bases). The CDR3 extends over 17 amino acids. Trimming took 5 bases from V and 3 from J, leaving 22 bases between them. The CDR3 region has the DNA TGTGCCAGCAGTCCGGGACGCCGACCGGTAACGGACTATGGCTACACCTTC. It specifies CASSPGRRPVTDYGYTF.

The chain links TRBV29-1 to TRBJ2-7, with D unclear. The tail of the sequence fits TRBJ2-5 better, so the J call may be wrong. The CDR3 length is 14 residues. The germline gives CDR1 SQVTM, CDR2 ANQGSEA. As DNA, the CDR3 is TGCAGCGTTGGATCTGTCCGGTACGGGGAGACCCAGTACTTC. Its protein is CSVGSVRYGETQYF.

In its sample, this clonotype was seen a few times. The CDR3 loop reads CASSPPDGNIQYF. CDR3 in DNA: TGCGCCAGCAGCCCACCGGATGGAAACATTCAGTACTTC. The chain links TRBV5-1 to TRBJ2-4, with D unclear. CDR1 is SGHRS, CDR2 YFSETQ, per germline. V dropped 4 bases and J dropped 6 bases, with 11 bases sitting between them. This CDR3 contains 13 residues.

The chain joins TRBV28 to TRBJ1-6; D unresolved. CDR3 size: 14 residues. V lost 6 bases and J lost 8, with 14 bases in between. The germline gives CDR1 MDHEN, CDR2 SYDVKM. CDR3 bases: TGTGCCAGCAGCCTGGGTAGAGAGGATTCACCCCTCCACTTT. Protein sequence: CASSLGREDSPLHF. Looking up the rest from reference TRBV28 and TRBJ1-6 gives the full variable domain: DVKVTQSSRYLVKRTGEKVFLECVQDMDHENMFWYRQDPGLGLRLIYFSYDVKMKEKGDIPEGYSVSREKKERFSLILESASTNQTSMYLCASSLGREDSPLHFGNGTRLTVT.

This chain links TRBV27 with TRBJ2-3; D is unclear. There are 15 residues in the CDR3. V lost 6 bases and J lost 0, with 13 bases in between. Looked up from germline, CDR1 is MNHEY and CDR2 is SMNVEV (reference sequence). This CDR3 reads CASSLDEPSTDTQYF. The CDR3, as DNA: TGTGCCAGCAGCCTAGACGAACCTAGCACAGATACGCAGTATTTT.